This TCR beta chain comes out of a study of cytomegalovirus exposure and HLA in healthy donors. Overall study: Later, an analysis reported that the roughly 120 validation repertoires had used the same platform as the approximately 670 first-cohort repertoires. General study results and limits: Usually a TCR sequence was rare, but some public TCRs were found in many donors. Cytomegalovirus-associated TCR beta chains were listed, numbering some 180.

Per the germline V gene, CDR1 is MNHEY and CDR2 is SVGAGI. The CDR3 extends over 16 amino acids. After removal of 4 bases from V and 8 bases from J, the junction contained 16 bases not matched to a gene. As concerns this clone: Its antigen is still unknown.

The donors were members of the validation cohort comprising some 130 subjects, separate from the approximately 670-subject first cohort. Using immunoSEQ multiplex PCR, the repertoire was profiled, and TCRdb retains in-frame clones only, with some absent. The table lists roughly 100,000 clones, about 95% of them singletons. The receptor was isolated from a woman under 30 in good health and CMV-seronegative. Sample: PBMCs. The chain couples TRBV6-5 to TRBJ1-2; TRBD1 agrees at 7 bases. CDR3 amino acids: CASSSPVTGRFNGYTF. In DNA, the CDR3 is TGTGCCAGCAGTTCTCCCGTGACAGGGAGATTTAACGGCTACACCTTC.